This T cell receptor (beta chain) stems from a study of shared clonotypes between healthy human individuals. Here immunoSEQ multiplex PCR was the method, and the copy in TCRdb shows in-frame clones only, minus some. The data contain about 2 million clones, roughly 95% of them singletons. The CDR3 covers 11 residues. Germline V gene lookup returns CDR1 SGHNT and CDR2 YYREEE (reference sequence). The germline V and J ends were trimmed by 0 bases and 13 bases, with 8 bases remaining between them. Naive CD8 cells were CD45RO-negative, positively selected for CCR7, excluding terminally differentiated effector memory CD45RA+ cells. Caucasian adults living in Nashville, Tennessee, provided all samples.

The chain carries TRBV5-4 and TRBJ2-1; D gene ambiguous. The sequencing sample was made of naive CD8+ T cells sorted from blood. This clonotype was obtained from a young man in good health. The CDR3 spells CASSLEPPQFF. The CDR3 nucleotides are TGTGCCAGCAGCTTGGAACCCCCACAGTTCTTC.